These T cell receptor beta chains were read from a single sample in a study of blood T cell repertoires in COVID-19. Sequencing used immunoSEQ multiplex PCR; TCRdb keeps in-frame clones, though not all of them. The table lists more than 250,000 clones, roughly 90% of them singletons, with around 20% in the top ten. Sequencing used PBMCs or T cells enriched from blood (not recorded which). These receptors were collected from a woman in her twenties or thirties who had recovered from COVID-19. Both conserved end residues are part of each CDR3. Fields, in order: D gene, clone size, V gene, J gene, CDR3 length, CDR3 DNA, CDR3 protein. The D gene is left open where the match is weak. Clone size is shown for a subset of rows, as once, few, many or a class of expanded clone.

TRBD1	.	TRBV4-1	TRBJ2-1	16	TGCGCCAGCAGCCAAGATAGGTTAGGGGGCGAAAATGAGCAGTTCTTC	CASSQDRLGGENEQFF
.	.	TRBV11-3	TRBJ2-2	19	TGTGCCAGCAGCCCCACTGGGGATCGGACAGCCTCGAACACCGGGGAGCTGTTTTTT	CASSPTGDRTASNTGELFF
TRBD1	.	TRBV3-1/TRBV3-2	TRBJ1-3	14	TGTGCCAGCAGTATGAGGGACAGCCGAAACACCATATATTTT	CASSMRDSRNTIYF
.	.	TRBV7-3	TRBJ2-5	15	TGTGCCAGCAGCTTATTCGGCCATGGGCCGGAGACCCAGTACTTC	CASSLFGHGPETQYF
.	.	TRBV6-2/TRBV6-3	TRBJ2-2	13	TGTGCCAGCAGCAACGGGAACACCGGGGAGCTGTTTTTT	CASSNGNTGELFF
.	.	TRBV7-3	TRBJ1-1	14	TGTGCCAGCAGCTTCAAGAGGGAGGGGACTGAAGCTTTCTTT	CASSFKREGTEAFF
TRBD2	.	TRBV27	TRBJ2-7	14	TGTGCCAGCAGTTTAACCGGGGGGACCTACGAGCAGTACTTC	CASSLTGGTYEQYF
.	.	TRBV6-5	TRBJ1-2	13	TGTGCCAGCACGTCCCAGGCTGGCTATGGCTACACCTTC	CASTSQAGYGYTF
TRBD1	.	TRBV28	TRBJ1-1	14	TGTGCCAGCAGAGGGGGCGATGGAGGGACTGAAGCTTTCTTT	CASRGGDGGTEAFF
.	.	TRBV28	TRBJ1-2	11	TGTGCCAGCAGTGCGATCGGTGGCTACACCTTC	CASSAIGGYTF
.	.	TRBV4-1	TRBJ2-3	16	TGCGCCAGCAGCCACCGATCCTGGGGGGAAGACGGTACGCAGTATTTT	CASSHRSWGEDGTQYF
TRBD2	.	TRBV10-3	TRBJ2-3	19	TGTGCCATCAGTGAGCCAAAGAAGACTAGCGGGGACGTCACAGATACGCAGTATTTT	CAISEPKKTSGDVTDTQYF
TRBD2	.	TRBV2	TRBJ2-3	14	TGTGCCAGCAGGATTAGCGGGGGCACAGATACGCAGTATTTT	CASRISGGTDTQYF
.	.	TRBV28	TRBJ1-5	14	TGTGCCAGCAGTACATTGAACAGGAATCAGCCCCAGCATTTT	CASSTLNRNQPQHF
TRBD2	.	TRBV4-3	TRBJ2-1	17	TGCGCCAGCAGCCAGACTAGCGGGGGAAGCTCCTACAATGAGCAGTTCTTC	CASSQTSGGSSYNEQFF
.	.	TRBV11-1	TRBJ1-3	13	TGTGCCAGCAGCCAGGACACGGGAAACACCATATATTTT	CASSQDTGNTIYF
TRBD2	.	TRBV9	TRBJ2-5	17	TGTGCCAGCAGCGTACTACTAGCGGGGGGCCTGAGGAAGACCCAGTACTTC	CASSVLLAGGLRKTQYF
TRBD1	once	TRBV5-6	TRBJ2-7	14	TGTGCCAGCAGCTCCGGACAGGGTCCACTCGAGCAGTACTTC	CASSSGQGPLEQYF
.	.	TRBV6-5	TRBJ1-1	14	TGTGCCAGCAGTTATTCTGCGAGGAGCACTGAAGCTTTCTTT	CASSYSARSTEAFF
.	.	TRBV27	TRBJ1-2	16	TGTGCCAGCAGTTTAAAAGCAGGGTATCACCTCCATGGCTACACCTTC	CASSLKAGYHLHGYTF
TRBD1	once	TRBV27	TRBJ2-1	20	TGTGCCAGCAGCCTCAGGACAGGGGTCGGCGGGCGGCCGTCCTACAATGAGCAGTTCTTC	CASSLRTGVGGRPSYNEQFF
TRBD2	.	TRBV18	TRBJ2-3	19	TGTGCCAGCTCACCAGCGAATGCCGGGACTAGCGGGGGCACAGATACGCAGTATTTT	CASSPANAGTSGGTDTQYF